This T cell receptor beta chain was profiled in a study of T cell clonality in common variable immunodeficiency. Libraries were prepared by immunoSEQ multiplex PCR; TCRdb keeps only in-frame clonotypes and omits some of them. The sample includes some 42,000 clones, none of them occurring once. Whole-study findings and limits: Compared with healthy controls, CVID subjects showed increased TCRbeta clonality, mostly in about a third.

This clone was observed many times. The antigen remains undetermined. The CDR3 is cut off 3 residues early in the read; its end comes from the germline J gene. The CDR3 spans 17 residues. CDR1 and CDR2 from the germline V gene are SGHVS and FNYEAQ. The V gene end was trimmed by 5 bases and the J gene end by 2 bases; junction bases not matched to a gene: 12. Patients and controls were mostly of Caucasian heritage. Donors gave roughly 5 to 8 ml heparinized peripheral whole blood. V usage is TRBV7-6 and J usage is TRBJ2-7, with 10 bases lining up with TRBD1. The source is a person aged 18 to 70 in good health. Sequencing was carried out using peripheral blood mononuclear cells. Here the CDR3 reads CASSPERPGTGAYEQYF. The CDR3 DNA, read in part, is TGTGCCAGCAGCCCCGAACGCCCCGGGACAGGGGCCTACGAG.